A single sample gave rise to the 15 T cell receptor beta chains below, sequenced in a study of identical twins. TCRdb called the 5' RACE reads again in MiXCR, with one record for every CDR3 protein. In the table there are 200,000 to 250,000 distinct CDR3 sequences, 10% to 15% of which are singletons. This sample also belongs to another study, concerning yellow fever vaccine responses in identical twins.

The source material was memory (CD45RO+) T cells sorted from blood. The origin of the receptors is a woman aged 18-29 years in good health.

This clonotype was seen more than once but under ten times. The rearrangement links TRBV6-1 to TRBJ1-1; TRBD1 aligns across 9 bases. The germline V gene encodes CDR1 MNHNS and CDR2 SASEGT. After removal of 6 bases from V and 9 bases from J, the junction contained 5 bases not matched to a gene. CDR3 length equals 12 residues. CDR3 sequence reads: CASRGGQGKAFF. As DNA, the CDR3 is TGTGCCAGCAGAGGCGGACAGGGGAAAGCTTTCTTT.

The genes are TRBV5-6 and TRBJ1-1; D possibly corresponds to TRBD1 (5 bases). The germline V gene has CDR1 SGHDT and CDR2 YYEEEE. The V end lost 2 bases, the J end lost 3 bases, and 5 bases lay between the germline ends. This CDR3 has 12 residues. The CDR3 spells CASSLQDTEAFF. The DNA of the CDR3 is TGTGCCAGCAGCTTACAGGACACTGAAGCTTTCTTT.

There are a few counts of this clonotype. This chain links TRBV18 with TRBJ2-3, with a possible D match to TRBD2 (6 bases). CDR1 KGHSH and CDR2 LQKENI come from the germline V gene. This CDR3 is 15 amino acids long. Deletions cut 0 bases from V and 0 bases from J, with 7 bases between. CDR3 sequence (DNA): TGTGCCAGCTCACCACCGGGGACTAGCACAGATACGCAGTATTTT. The encoded protein is CASSPPGTSTDTQYF. Looking up the rest from reference TRBV18 and TRBJ2-3 gives the full variable domain: NAGVMQNPRHLVRRRGQEARLRCSPMKGHSHVYWYRQLPEEGLKFMVYLQKENIIDESGMPKERFSAEFPKEGPSILRIQQVVRGDSAAYFCASSPPGTSTDTQYFGPGTRLTVL.

A note on this clonotype: Its ends do not fully match the called genes, so a read error is possible. The chain is built from TRBV30 and TRBJ2-1; 12 nucleotides match TRBD2. The CDR3 covers 15 residues. The germline gives CDR1 GTSNPN, CDR2 SVGIG (reference sequence). This chain's CDR3 is CVWSLWTSGNNEQFF. CDR3 nucleotide sequence: TGTGTCTGGAGTTTATGGACTAGCGGGAACAATGAGCAGTTCTTC.

This clonotype was counted between two and nine times. The rearrangement joins TRBV9 to TRBJ1-6; D remains ambiguous. The CDR3 length is 19 residues. CDR1 is SGDLS, CDR2 YYNGEE, per germline. V shed 0 bases and J shed 0 bases, with 16 bases lying between them. The CDR3 sequence: CASSVEEGGVTSYNSPLHF. CDR3 DNA sequence: TGTGCCAGCAGCGTAGAAGAGGGTGGGGTTACCTCCTATAATTCACCCCTCCACTTT.

This clonotype was recorded a few times. The rearrangement links TRBV3-1 to TRBJ2-3, with D unclear. CDR1 is LGHDT, CDR2 YNNKEL, per germline (reference sequence). The CDR3 runs 13 residues. V lost 5 bases and J 2 bases, leaving 8 bases between the germline ends. CDR3 amino acids: CASSVDFTDTQYF. In DNA form, the CDR3 reads TGTGCCAGCAGCGTTGACTTCACAGATACGCAGTATTTT.

This clonotype was seen a handful of times. V gene TRBV18 combines with J gene TRBJ2-3; D possibly matches TRBD1 or TRBD2 (5 bases each). Germline loops: CDR1 KGHSH, CDR2 LQKENI. Trimming cost V 3 bases and J 0 bases, with 13 bases left between them. There are 16 residues in the CDR3. CDR3 region: CASSPPRGLSTDTQYF. CDR3 in DNA: TGTGCCAGCTCACCGCCGAGGGGCCTTAGCACAGATACGCAGTATTTT. The whole variable domain, remainder taken from reference TRBV18 and TRBJ2-3, is NAGVMQNPRHLVRRRGQEARLRCSPMKGHSHVYWYRQLPEEGLKFMVYLQKENIIDESGMPKERFSAEFPKEGPSILRIQQVVRGDSAAYFCASSPPRGLSTDTQYFGPGTRLTVL.

This clonotype turned up a few times. This rearrangement joins TRBV5-1 to TRBJ2-7; 10 bases fit TRBD2. After removal of 7 bases from V and 2 bases from J, the junction contained 9 bases not matched to a gene. Germline-derived CDR1 and CDR2 are SGHRS and YFSETQ. CDR3 length: 15 residues. This CDR3 reads CASRSLAGETYEQYF. CDR3 sequence (DNA): TGCGCCAGCCGGTCCCTAGCGGGGGAGACCTACGAGCAGTACTTC.

This clonotype occurred many times. The chain carries TRBV7-2 and TRBJ2-5; D gene ambiguous. CDR1 is SGHTA, CDR2 FQGNSA, per germline. Trimming cost V 3 bases and J 2 bases, with 7 bases left between them. This CDR3 is 13 amino acids long. CDR3: CASSFVGQETQYF. The CDR3, as DNA: TGTGCCAGCAGCTTTGTAGGTCAAGAGACCCAGTACTTC.

This clonotype has a handful of counts. The chain recombines TRBV9 with TRBJ2-3; D gene uncertain. The V end was cut by 4 bases, the J end by 4 bases, with 10 bases between. From germline, CDR1 is SGDLS and CDR2 YYNGEE. This CDR3 has 13 amino acids. The CDR3 sequence: CASSKQTADTQYF. DNA for the CDR3: TGTGCCAGCAGCAAGCAGACGGCAGATACGCAGTATTTT.

Only a few counts were recorded for this clonotype. V and J are TRBV7-2 and TRBJ2-1, with a possible D match to TRBD2 (6 bases). This CDR3 spans 14 amino acids. Per the germline V gene, CDR1 is SGHTA and CDR2 is FQGNSA. The V end lost 1 base, the J end lost 2 bases, and 6 bases lay between the germline ends. This chain's CDR3 is CASSLGGTYNEQFF. CDR3 coding DNA: TGTGCCAGCAGCTTAGGCGGGACCTACAATGAGCAGTTCTTC.

This clonotype was seen more than once but under ten times. V usage is TRBV4-3 and J usage is TRBJ2-1, with TRBD2 matching 7 bases. Germline-derived CDR1 and CDR2 are LGHNA and YSLEER. This CDR3 has 16 amino acids. The V and J ends lost 1 base and 4 bases, in that order; junction bases with no gene match: 7. The CDR3 sequence is CASSQVMAGVYNEQFF. CDR3 DNA: TGCGCCAGCAGCCAAGTGATGGCGGGGGTATACAATGAGCAGTTCTTC.

Many counts were recorded for this clonotype. The genes are TRBV12-3 or TRBV12-4 and TRBJ2-3; D gene uncertain. The length of the CDR3 is 15 residues. V lost 6 bases and J lost 1, with 14 bases in between. In DNA form, the CDR3 reads TGTGCCAGCAGGCGTAGCATAGATGGCACAGATACGCAGTATTTT. It is translated as CASRRSIDGTDTQYF.

Many counts were recorded for this clonotype. The rearrangement links TRBV29-1 to TRBJ2-2; D gene unclear. With 5 bases removed from V and 4 bases from J, the gap between germline ends came to 14 bases. CDR3 length: 14 residues. Germline V gene sequence: CDR1 SQVTM, CDR2 ANQGSEA. This chain's CDR3 is CSVQKQSSTGELFF. DNA for the CDR3: TGCAGCGTTCAAAAGCAGAGTTCCACCGGGGAGCTGTTTTTT.

The V gene is TRBV7-3, the J gene TRBJ1-1; D gene uncertain. Germline CDR1 is SGHTA and CDR2 is FQGTGA. Trimming removed 0 bases from V and 2 bases from J, with 4 bases in between. CDR3 length equals 13 residues. DNA of the CDR3: TGTGCCAGCAGCTTAACGGATAACACTGAAGCTTTCTTT. This codes for CASSLTDNTEAFF.